This T cell receptor (beta chain) came from a study of CD8 T cells in ankylosing spondylitis. Points from the study as a whole: Previous work reported some of these motif variants in the synovial fluid and blood of reactive arthritis. In ankylosing spondylitis blood, a motif of 7 to 9 highly homologous TCR beta variants appeared characteristic.

The J segment lost 4 bases and the V segment lost 0 bases, leaving 1 base of the junction unmatched. The CDR3 consists of 15 residues. Germline CDR1 MNHEY, CDR2 SVGAGI. This clonotype was seen repeatedly, ten times or more. Antigen specificity is unknown. Each CDR3 protein gets one entry after TCRdb re-called the 5' RACE reads with MiXCR. This table holds about 460,000 distinct CDR3 sequences, about 5.2% found once. This TCR was recovered from a male donor with ankylosing spondylitis. The rearrangement links TRBV6-5 to TRBJ2-5, with TRBD1 matching over 11 bases. Specimen: blood, either unsorted or a sorted T cell fraction (not recorded which). The CDR3 protein is CASSYSGTGGETQYF. As DNA, the CDR3 is TGTGCCAGCAGTTACTCAGGGACAGGGGGAGAGACCCAGTACTTC.